One sample yielded the 16 T cell receptor beta chains listed below, sequenced in a study of CD8+ T cells in alopecia areata. Reverse transcription of extracted RNA yielded cDNA, which provided the sequencing template. The repertoire was sequenced with immunoSEQ multiplex PCR; TCRdb's copy has only in-frame clones and lacks some. The sample has 95,000 to 150,000 clones, 53% seen once. The treatment denotes: oral pan-JAK inhibitor, 5-10 mg twice daily. The specimen comprised CD4+ T cells sorted from blood, sampled at week 4, from a patient treated with tofacitinib. The receptors originated from a human donor with alopecia areata.

The DNA of the CDR3 is TGTGCCAGCAGCGGGGACTACAGGGGTGAGCAGTACTTC. Its translation is CASSGDYRGEQYF. The chain employs TRBV5-6 and TRBJ2-5; D may correspond to TRBD1 or TRBD2 (7 bases each). CDR1 and CDR2 (germline): SGHDT, YYEEEE. V gave up 4 bases and J gave up 11 bases, with 18 bases separating them. This CDR3 comprises 13 residues.

V and J are TRBV29-1 and TRBJ2-3; D perhaps matches TRBD2 (5 bases). The CDR3 is 12 amino acids. Germline loops: CDR1 SQVTM, CDR2 ANQGSEA. Trimming cost V 4 bases and J 0 bases, with 5 bases left between them. The CDR3 sequence is CSVGTSTDTQYF. The CDR3 nucleotides read TGCAGCGTTGGGACTAGCACAGATACGCAGTATTTT.

The chain links TRBV5-6 to TRBJ1-2; D is unresolved. Trimming took 1 base from V and 2 from J, leaving 6 bases between them. The CDR3 covers 13 residues. Per the germline V gene, CDR1 is SGHDT and CDR2 is YYEEEE. In nucleotides, the CDR3 is TGTGCCAGCAGCTTGTACCGCAACTATGGCTACACCTTC. Translated: CASSLYRNYGYTF.

In DNA, the CDR3 is TGTGCCAGCAGCGTGGGAGGGGTATCCGGAAACACCATATATTTT. Its protein product is CASSVGGVSGNTIYF. J is TRBJ1-3 and V is TRBV9, with D possibly matching TRBD1 (5 bases). CDR3 length: 15 residues. V lost 2 bases and J lost 4, with 13 bases in between. CDR1 and CDR2 (germline): SGDLS, YYNGEE.

This clone was seen a few times. V usage is TRBV30 and J usage is TRBJ2-1, with D perhaps matching TRBD2 (6 bases). This CDR3 has 14 amino acids. The germline CDR1 and CDR2 sequences are GTSNPN and SVGIG (reference sequence). V was clipped by 8 bases and J by 6 bases, with 20 bases between them. The DNA for the CDR3 is TGTGCCCTTGACAATGGGGGGAGAAGCAATGAGCAGTTCTTC. Protein product: CALDNGGRSNEQFF.

This clone was recorded at least ten times. The chain recombines TRBV19 with TRBJ2-2; D is unclear. V was trimmed by 6 bases and J by 3 bases, leaving 5 bases between them. The CDR3 length is 12 residues. Looked up from germline, CDR1 is LNHDA and CDR2 is SQIVND (reference sequence). The CDR3 coding sequence is TGTGCCAGTAGCGGGTACACCGGGGAGCTGTTTTTT. Translating gives CASSGYTGELFF.

The chain recombines TRBV19 with TRBJ2-3, with TRBD1 matching 8 bases. The CDR3 length is 16 residues. Germline lookup yields CDR1 LNHDA and CDR2 SQIVND (reference sequence). V was pared by 6 bases and J by 9 bases, with 17 bases of the junction left unmatched. The CDR3 nucleotides are TGTGCCAGTAGCCCGAACCTAGACAGGGGCCCACCAACGCAGTATTTT. This gives the protein CASSPNLDRGPPTQYF.

This clone was counted a few times. This sample includes further DNA sequences coding for the same CDR3. The V call is TRBV14, the J call TRBJ1-2, with D maybe TRBD1 (6 bases). Germline V gives CDR1 SGHDN, CDR2 FVKESK. CDR3 length: 13 amino acids. Trimming left V 4 bases short and J 4 bases short, with 10 bases between. This CDR3 reads CASSRAGVYGYTF. Here the CDR3 DNA reads TGTGCCAGCAGCCGTGCAGGGGTCTATGGCTACACCTTC.

This clone was seen a few times. The J gene is TRBJ1-1, the V gene TRBV5-1; D remains ambiguous. The CDR3 is 14 amino acids. Germline loops: CDR1 SGHRS, CDR2 YFSETQ. Trimming removed 1 base at V and 6 bases at J, with 13 bases between. The CDR3 loop reads CASSLRVGGAEAFF. CDR3 coding DNA: TGCGCCAGCAGCTTGAGGGTTGGAGGAGCTGAAGCTTTCTTT.

Notes on this clone: Other DNA sequences in this specimen translate into the identical CDR3. The rearrangement uses TRBV30 and TRBJ1-1; D gene uncertain. Germline V CDR1 and CDR2: GTSNPN, SVGIG (reference sequence). The CDR3 is made up of 14 amino acids. The ends were cut back, 1 base at V and 0 bases at J, with 9 bases in the middle. The CDR3 nucleotides are TGTGCCTGGAGTGAAGGTGGGTTGAACACTGAAGCTTTCTTT. Its protein product is CAWSEGGLNTEAFF.

V is TRBV5-6 and J is TRBJ1-2; 11 positions match TRBD1. The junction had 11 bases not matched to a gene; V was cut back by 6 bases and J by 7 bases. The CDR3 covers 15 residues. CDR1 and CDR2 from the germline V gene are SGHDT and YYEEEE. CDR3 nucleotides: TGTGCCAGCATCATGGGAGGGACAGGGGGATTTGGCTACACCTTC. It specifies CASIMGGTGGFGYTF.

Comments on this clone: Other DNA sequences in this specimen translate into the identical CDR3. The V gene is TRBV30, the J gene TRBJ2-1; D remains ambiguous. This CDR3 is 15 amino acids long. The V gene lost 0 bases and the J gene lost 0 bases, with 9 bases spanning the gap. Per germline, CDR1 GTSNPN and CDR2 SVGIG (reference sequence). CDR3 in amino acids: CAWSVGSSSYNEQFF. The CDR3 bases are TGTGCCTGGAGTGTTGGCTCGAGCTCCTACAATGAGCAGTTCTTC.

The J gene is TRBJ1-1, the V gene TRBV29-1, with 7 positions matching TRBD1. The CDR3 is 16 amino acids. Germline V gives CDR1 SQVTM, CDR2 ANQGSEA. V was clipped by 6 bases and J by 3 bases; unmatched bases: 16. The DNA of the CDR3 is TGCAGCGTCCCCGACAGGGCTGGGTCAAGGGACACTGAAGCTTTCTTT. Its protein is CSVPDRAGSRDTEAFF.

V is TRBV5-6 and J is TRBJ1-2, with 7 bases lining up with TRBD1. The V gene's germline CDR1 is SGHDT and CDR2 YYEEEE. The CDR3 sequence is 15 residues long. Unmatched junction bases numbered 15, after V lost 6 bases and J lost 7 bases. As DNA, the CDR3 is TGTGCCAGCATCATCCGGGGGGGACAGCAAGCTGGCTACACCTTC. Residues: CASIIRGGQQAGYTF.

This clone occurred a few times. The chain combines TRBV12-5 with TRBJ2-6; a possible D gene is TRBD1 (6 bases). CDR3 length: 16 residues. V lost 9 bases, J lost 3 bases, and 18 bases lay in between. The germline V gene has CDR1 LGHNT and CDR2 FRNRAP. The CDR3 spells CASAVRAGVGANVLTF. The CDR3 DNA sequence: TGTGCTAGCGCAGTTAGGGCAGGGGTTGGGGCCAACGTCCTGACTTTC.

V and J are TRBV5-1 and TRBJ2-1, with 11 bases identical to TRBD2. CDR1 and CDR2 (germline): SGHRS, YFSETQ. J gave up 6 bases and V 0 bases, and 11 bases lay outside the gene matches. This CDR3 region has 18 residues. CDR3 in amino acids: CASSLVYRASGRSNEQFF. Here the CDR3 DNA reads TGCGCCAGCAGCTTGGTTTATCGGGCTAGCGGGAGGAGCAATGAGCAGTTCTTC. Variable domain in full (rest from reference TRBV5-1 and TRBJ2-1): KAGVTQTPRYLIKTRGQQVTLSCSPISGHRSVSWYQQTPGQGLQFLFEYFSETQRNKGNFPGRFSGRQFSNSRSEMNVSTLELGDSALYLCASSLVYRASGRSNEQFFGPGTRLTVL.